This passage covers 27 T cell receptor beta chains from one sample sequenced in a study of CD8+CD57+ T cells in acquired aplastic anemia. In patients chosen for sequencing, flow cytometry had shown CD8+CD57+ cell expansion. CDR3 and TCR beta VDJ profiling relied on a genomic DNA template. One entry per CDR3 protein results from TCRdb running MiXCR on the reads. The table lists 160,000 or so distinct CDR3 sequences, about 50% of them singletons. The specimen was sorted CD4+, CD8+, or CD8+CD57+ T cells (not recorded which) from PBMCs. These receptors all stem from a human donor with aplastic anemia.

The rearrangement joins TRBV7-6 to TRBJ2-2; unclear D gene. This CDR3 contains 13 residues. V lost 0 bases and J 6 bases, leaving 5 bases between the germline ends. The germline gives CDR1 SGHVS, CDR2 FNYEAQ. The CDR3 is CASSLAPSGELFF. The CDR3 nucleotides are TGTGCCAGCAGCTTAGCGCCCTCCGGGGAGCTGTTTTTT.

The chain combines TRBV10-3 with TRBJ2-7; tentatively, D is TRBD1 (5 bases). Germline lookup yields CDR1 ENHRY and CDR2 SYGVKD. The CDR3 contains 13 residues. Trimming took off 8 bases at V and 3 bases at J, with 14 bases between the two ends. CDR3 region: CAIARGGGYEQYF. The CDR3 DNA is TGTGCCATCGCAAGGGGCGGCGGCTACGAGCAGTACTTC.

This chain connects TRBV19 to TRBJ2-7; possibly TRBD1 for D (6 bases). Trimming removed 3 bases from V and 2 bases from J, with 11 bases in between. The CDR3 runs to 14 residues. The V gene's germline CDR1 is LNHDA and CDR2 SQIVND (reference sequence). CDR3 in amino acids: CASSITGIPYEQYF. CDR3 bases: TGTGCCAGTAGTATTACAGGGATCCCCTACGAGCAGTACTTC.

The chain uses TRBV15 and TRBJ1-4; D not resolved. Germline V CDR1 and CDR2: LNHNV, YYDKDF (reference sequence). The CDR3 spans 15 residues. Trimming shortened V by 5 bases and J by 5 bases, and 15 bases separated the two germline ends. The CDR3, as DNA: TGTGCCACCAGCCAACACCGGGATCTAAATGAAAAACTGTTTTTT. It is translated as CATSQHRDLNEKLFF.

This sequence joins TRBV29-1 and TRBJ2-7, with 7 bases fitting TRBD1. V shed 3 bases and J 5 bases; nucleotides not matched to a gene: 1. There are 11 residues in the CDR3. CDR1 is SQVTM, CDR2 ANQGSEA, per germline. CDR3 coding DNA: TGCAGCGTTGAGACAGGGAACGAGCAGTACTTC. It translates to CSVETGNEQYF.

The gene calls are TRBV7-3 and TRBJ2-3; TRBD1 or TRBD2 may be the D gene (5 bases each). The CDR3 runs 13 residues. Trimming removed 5 bases from V and 9 bases from J, with 15 bases in between. Germline CDR1 SGHTA, CDR2 FQGTGA. The CDR3 sequence: CASSPSGTKTQYF. CDR3 bases: TGTGCCAGCAGCCCCTCGGGGACCAAAACGCAGTATTTT.

This chain connects TRBV10-3 to TRBJ2-7, with D possibly matching TRBD2 (6 bases). CDR1 ENHRY and CDR2 SYGVKD come from the germline V gene. The CDR3 length is 14 residues. V was trimmed by 0 bases and J by 6 bases, leaving 12 bases between them. CDR3 amino acids: CAISESWRGSEQYF. CDR3 sequence (DNA): TGTGCCATCAGTGAGTCGTGGCGGGGTAGCGAGCAGTACTTC.

This clonotype has just one count. This may be a read error: a much more frequent sequence differs by one nucleotide. As the CDR3 is not closed by the conserved phenylalanine or tryptophan, this likely results from a read error. The chain combines TRBV9 with TRBJ2-2; TRBD2 aligns across 11 bases. The V gene's germline CDR1 is SGDLS and CDR2 YYNGEE. V lost 4 bases and J lost 4; bases outside the gene matches: 6. The CDR3 totals 16 residues. CDR3 nucleotides: TGTGCCAGCAGCTCAGAACTAGCGGGAGTCACCGGGGAGCTGTTTTTA. This translates into CASSSELAGVTGELFL.

The V and J genes are TRBV2 and TRBJ1-4; possibly TRBD1 for D (6 bases). V dropped 3 bases and J dropped 4 bases, with 9 bases sitting between them. The CDR3 covers 14 residues. Germline CDR1 SNHLY, CDR2 FYNNEI. The CDR3 DNA sequence: TGTGCCAGCAGTGACACAGGGCATAATGAAAAACTGTTTTTT. This gives the protein CASSDTGHNEKLFF.

Points on this clonotype: A much bigger clone sits one base away, suggesting this may be a read error. The V call is TRBV11-2, the J call TRBJ2-7, with TRBD1 as a possible D gene (5 bases). The V gene's germline CDR1 is SGHAT and CDR2 FQNNGV. The CDR3 consists of 15 residues. The V and J ends lost 2 bases and 6 bases respectively, with 17 bases between them. CDR3 sequence: CASSLTQQGVCEQYF. For the CDR3, the DNA is TGTGCCAGCAGCTTAACTCAGCAGGGCGTCTGCGAGCAGTACTTC.

The V call is TRBV11-1, the J call TRBJ2-1, with D possibly being TRBD1 (5 bases). Trimming left V 5 bases short and J 0 bases short, with 11 bases between. Germline V gene lookup returns CDR1 SGHAT and CDR2 FQDESV (reference sequence). The CDR3 is made up of 15 amino acids. The CDR3 loop reads CASSTDRASYNEQFF. In nucleotides, the CDR3 is TGTGCCAGCAGCACCGACAGAGCCTCCTACAATGAGCAGTTCTTC. The full variable domain, completed using reference TRBV11-1 and TRBJ2-1, is EAEVAQSPRYKITEKSQAVAFWCDPISGHATLYWYRQILGQGPELLVQFQDESVVDDSQLPKDRFSAERLKGVDSTLKIQPAELGDSAMYLCASSTDRASYNEQFFGPGTRLTVL.

The rearrangement links TRBV5-5 to TRBJ2-3; D is perhaps TRBD1 (6 bases). Trimming removed 3 bases at V and 0 bases at J, with 11 bases between. This CDR3 is built from 15 residues. Germline assignment: CDR1 SGHKS and CDR2 YYEKEE (reference sequence). The CDR3 region has the DNA TGTGCCAGCAGCTCCCCCAGGGGCAGCACAGATACGCAGTATTTT. The encoded protein is CASSSPRGSTDTQYF.

A remark on this clonotype: Since the CDR3 does not end with the conserved phenylalanine or tryptophan, this likely comes from a read error. No DNA is shown, since the ends of the CDR3 on it are uncertain; the CDR3 is the one TCRdb lists. The chain carries TRBV10-3 and TRBJ1-6; TRBD1, the table's D call, lacks a check against the DNA. The CDR3 is 10 residues long, counting both termini. The germline CDR1 and CDR2 sequences are ENHRY and SYGVKD. CDR3 sequence: CAISEQGLVL.

This rearrangement joins TRBV10-3 to TRBJ2-2, with 7 bases lining up with TRBD1. Trimming at V came to 6 bases and at J to 6 bases, leaving 7 bases not matched to a gene. This CDR3 comprises 14 residues. CDR1 is ENHRY, CDR2 SYGVKD, per germline. The CDR3 loop is CAISNRGEAGELFF. In DNA form, the CDR3 reads TGTGCCATCAGCAACAGGGGTGAAGCCGGGGAGCTGTTTTTT.

The chain employs TRBV11-2 and TRBJ1-6; 7 nucleotides agree with TRBD1. The CDR3 is made up of 16 amino acids. The germline gives CDR1 SGHAT, CDR2 FQNNGV. Trimming removed 10 bases from V and 0 bases from J; junction bases left unmatched: 9. The CDR3 here is CAIADREPSYNSPLHF. In DNA form, the CDR3 reads TGTGCCATCGCCGACAGGGAACCCTCCTATAATTCACCCCTCCACTTT.

The sample holds many counts of this clonotype. The V call is TRBV11-2, the J call TRBJ1-2, with D possibly TRBD1 on 5 matching bases. Germline loops: CDR1 SGHAT, CDR2 FQNNGV. Trimming removed 1 base from V and 3 bases from J, with 18 bases in between. CDR3 length: 17 amino acids. The CDR3 loop is CASSLGSTGAQYYGYTF. CDR3 DNA sequence: TGTGCCAGCAGCTTAGGCTCAACAGGCGCCCAATACTATGGCTACACCTTC. Combining the CDR3 with reference TRBV11-2 and TRBJ1-2 gives the whole variable domain EAGVAQSPRYKIIEKRQSVAFWCNPISGHATLYWYQQILGQGPKLLIQFQNNGVVDDSQLPKDRFSAERLKGVDSTLKIQPAKLEDSAVYLCASSLGSTGAQYYGYTFGSGTRLTVV.

The chain has TRBV25-1 and TRBJ1-3; 7 nucleotides agree with TRBD1. Germline assignment: CDR1 MGHDK and CDR2 SYGVNS. The CDR3 sequence is 18 residues long. With 6 bases clipped from V and 4 bases from J, the junction kept 18 bases outside the gene matches. The DNA for the CDR3 is TGTGCCAGCAGCGGCCCCTCTGAAAGGGGGCTAGTAGGAAACACCATATATTTT. It specifies CASSGPSERGLVGNTIYF. Together with reference TRBV25-1 and TRBJ1-3, the CDR3 gives the full variable domain: EADIYQTPRYLVIGTGKKITLECSQTMGHDKMYWYQQDPGMELHLIHYSYGVNSTEKGDLSSESTVSRIRTEHFPLTLESARPSHTSQYLCASSGPSERGLVGNTIYFGEGSWLTVV.

This chain joins TRBV20-1 and TRBJ2-1; TRBD2 might be the D (6 bases). The CDR3 is 12 amino acids. The ends were cut back, 6 bases at V and 6 bases at J, with 12 bases in the middle. Per the germline V gene, CDR1 is DFQATT and CDR2 is SNEGSKA (reference sequence). The CDR3 protein is CSALAVPNEQFF. In DNA form, the CDR3 reads TGCAGTGCCTTAGCGGTTCCCAATGAGCAGTTCTTC.

As to this clonotype: Since a much larger clone is just one base distant, this may be a read error. This sequence joins TRBV5-1 and TRBJ1-4, with 8 nucleotides matching TRBD1. CDR1 is SGHRS, CDR2 YFSETQ, per germline. The junction had 7 bases not matched to a gene; V was cut back by 0 bases and J by 3 bases. This CDR3 has 17 residues. The CDR3 sequence: CASSLGAGGMANEKLFF. CDR3 DNA: TGCGCCAGCAGCTTGGGGGCAGGGGGCATGGCTAATGAAAAACTGTTTTTT.

The chain links TRBV10-3 to TRBJ1-5; D gene ambiguous. The CDR3 runs 14 residues. Germline values: CDR1 ENHRY, CDR2 SYGVKD. Trimming shortened V by 7 bases and J by 1 base, and 11 bases separated the two germline ends. CDR3 in DNA: TGTGCCATCACCGGACCTCCGAGCAATCAGCCCCAGCATTTT. Protein product: CAITGPPSNQPQHF.

This clonotype has ten or more counts. The chain recombines TRBV7-2 with TRBJ1-1; D gene uncertain. In germline, CDR1 is SGHTA, CDR2 FQGNSA. V lost 3 bases and J 5 bases, leaving 4 bases between the germline ends. This CDR3 contains 11 residues. The CDR3 loop reads CASSLGTEAFF. CDR3 DNA: TGTGCCAGCAGCTTGGGGACTGAAGCTTTCTTT.

The chain carries TRBV29-1 and TRBJ1-2, with D unclear. The CDR3 totals 13 residues. Germline CDR1 is SQVTM and CDR2 is ANQGSEA. The chain's CDR3 is CATSALENYGYTF. CDR3 nucleotide sequence: TGCGCGACCAGTGCACTCGAAAACTATGGCTACACCTTC. Together with reference TRBV29-1 and TRBJ1-2, the CDR3 gives the full variable domain: SAVISQKPSRDICQRGTSLTIQCQVDSQVTMMFWYRQQPGQSLTLIATANQGSEATYESGFVIDKFPISRPNLTFSTLTVSNMSPEDSSIYLCATSALENYGYTFGSGTRLTVV.

CDR3 DNA: TGCGCCAGCAAGGGTCGATCTAATACGCAGTATTTT. Amino acids: CASKGRSNTQYF. The chain uses TRBV5-1 and TRBJ2-3; no reliable D call. Trimming took off 6 bases at V and 7 bases at J, with 12 bases between the two ends. In germline, CDR1 is SGHRS, CDR2 YFSETQ. The CDR3 is 12 residues long. Based on the CDR3 plus reference TRBV5-1 and TRBJ2-3, the full variable domain is KAGVTQTPRYLIKTRGQQVTLSCSPISGHRSVSWYQQTPGQGLQFLFEYFSETQRNKGNFPGRFSGRQFSNSRSEMNVSTLELGDSALYLCASKGRSNTQYFGPGTRLTVL.

Ten or more counts support this clonotype. The J gene is TRBJ1-1, the V gene TRBV7-9; D is ambiguous. Between the trimmed V and J ends, which lost 5 bases and 0 bases, there was a span of 10 bases. The germline V gene has CDR1 SEHNR and CDR2 FQNEAQ (reference sequence). The CDR3 spans 14 residues. CDR3 bases: TGTGCCAGCAGCCGAGGGTATATGAACACTGAAGCTTTCTTT. This encodes CASSRGYMNTEAFF.

J is TRBJ1-5 and V is TRBV12-3 or TRBV12-4, with unresolved D. The length of the CDR3 is 13 residues. V lost 4 bases to trimming and J lost 4 bases, with 8 bases between them. CDR3 nucleotides: TGTGCCAGCAGTTGGTCGGCAAATCAGCCCCAGCATTTT. Protein sequence: CASSWSANQPQHF.

V and J are TRBV4-1 and TRBJ1-2; 7 bases are a match to TRBD1. This CDR3 contains 15 residues. V dropped 1 base and J dropped 5; count of bases not matched to a gene: 7. The V gene's germline CDR1 is MGHRA and CDR2 YSYEKL. The CDR3 here is CASSQGPGTAYGYTF. Written as DNA, the CDR3 is TGCGCCAGCAGCCAAGGGCCCGGGACAGCGTATGGCTACACCTTC.

This clonotype occurred many times. The chain has TRBV20-1 and TRBJ2-7; 9 nucleotides align to TRBD1. V gave up 5 bases and J gave up 2 bases; unmatched junction bases: 10. CDR3 length: 15 amino acids. Looked up from germline, CDR1 is DFQATT and CDR2 is SNEGSKA (reference sequence). DNA for the CDR3: TGCAGTGCTTCCATAGGACAGGGGAGTACCTACGAGCAGTACTTC. It codes for CSASIGQGSTYEQYF.